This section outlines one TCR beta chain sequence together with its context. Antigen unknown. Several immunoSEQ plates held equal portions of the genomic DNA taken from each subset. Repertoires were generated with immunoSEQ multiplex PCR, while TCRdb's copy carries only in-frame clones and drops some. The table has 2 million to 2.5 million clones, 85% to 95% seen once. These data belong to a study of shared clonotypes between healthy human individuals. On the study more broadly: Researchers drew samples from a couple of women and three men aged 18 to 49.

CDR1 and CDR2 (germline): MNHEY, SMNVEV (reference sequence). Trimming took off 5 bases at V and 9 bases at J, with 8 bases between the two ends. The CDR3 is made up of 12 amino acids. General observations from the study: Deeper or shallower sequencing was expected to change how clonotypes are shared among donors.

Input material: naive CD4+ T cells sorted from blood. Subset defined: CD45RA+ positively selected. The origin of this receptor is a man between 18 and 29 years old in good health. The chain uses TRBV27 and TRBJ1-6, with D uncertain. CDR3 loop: CASSGSGSPLHF. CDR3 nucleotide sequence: TGTGCCAGCAGTGGCAGCGGTTCACCCCTCCACTTT.